This T cell receptor (beta chain) stems from a study of blood T cells in healthy people across ages. Points from the study as a whole: Any changes in expanded clonotypes were possibly confounded, as donor CMV status remained unknown. PBMCs were not sorted, which prevented a conclusive comparison of naive versus antigen-experienced cells.

CDR3 length: 14 residues. Trimming left V 0 bases short and J 7 bases short, with 11 bases between. CDR1 is SGDLS and CDR2 is YYNGEE in the germline V gene. RNA extraction gave at least 5.5 micrograms of total RNA per sample. Alongside a J-beta primer mix, a sample-barcoded 5' primer served in a second PCR lasting about 6 to 11 cycles. TCRdb reanalysed the 5' RACE reads using MiXCR and keeps one entry per CDR3 protein. The sample contains about 900,000 distinct CDR3 sequences, under 80% of which appear only once. As to this clonotype: As yet, its antigen is unknown.

The receptor's source is a man younger than 40 in good health. The material sequenced was blood. The rearrangement joins TRBV9 to TRBJ1-5; tentatively, D is TRBD1 (5 bases). CDR3 sequence reads: CASSVGDERQPQHF. The CDR3 bases are TGTGCCAGCAGCGTAGGGGACGAAAGACAGCCCCAGCATTTT. The whole variable domain, filled in from reference TRBV9 and TRBJ1-5, reads DSGVTQTPKHLITATGQRVTLRCSPRSGDLSVYWYQQSLDQGLQFLIQYYNGEERAKGNILERFSAQQFPDLHSELNLSSLELGDSALYFCASSVGDERQPQHFGDGTRLSIL.